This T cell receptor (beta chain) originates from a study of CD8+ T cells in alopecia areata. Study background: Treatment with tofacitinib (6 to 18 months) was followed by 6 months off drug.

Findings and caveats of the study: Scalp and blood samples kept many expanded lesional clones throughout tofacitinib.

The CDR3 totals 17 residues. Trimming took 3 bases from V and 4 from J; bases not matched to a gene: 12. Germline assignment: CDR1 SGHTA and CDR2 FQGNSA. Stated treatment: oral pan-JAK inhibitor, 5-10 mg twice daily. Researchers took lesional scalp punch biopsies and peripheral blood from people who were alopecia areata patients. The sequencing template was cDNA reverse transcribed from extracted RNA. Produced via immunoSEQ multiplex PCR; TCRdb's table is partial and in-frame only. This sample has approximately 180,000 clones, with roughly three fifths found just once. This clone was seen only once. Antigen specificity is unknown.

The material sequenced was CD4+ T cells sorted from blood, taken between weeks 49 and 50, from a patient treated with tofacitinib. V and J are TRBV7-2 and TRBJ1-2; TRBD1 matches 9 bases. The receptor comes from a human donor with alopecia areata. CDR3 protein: CASSLEASGTGRYGYTF. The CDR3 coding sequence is TGTGCCAGCAGCTTGGAGGCCTCCGGGACAGGGCGCTATGGCTACACCTTC.